These T cell receptor beta chains were read from a single sample in a study of blood T cell repertoires in COVID-19. Repertoires were generated with immunoSEQ multiplex PCR, while TCRdb's copy carries only in-frame clones and drops some. Counted here are hundreds of thousands of clones, about 89% occurring once; the ten biggest clones make up 4.3%. Sequenced input: peripheral blood. These receptors came from a woman younger than 45 with acute or convalescent COVID-19. CDR3s include the opening cysteine and the closing phenylalanine or tryptophan. A D gene is named only where the DNA matches it firmly. Some rows have no size entry. The others give once, few or many, or a class for an expanded clone.

size: NA; J: TRBJ1-4; V: TRBV7-9; D: TRBD1; DNA: TGTGCCAGCAGCTCGCCTGACAGGGAGGAGGGTGAAAAACTGTTTTTT; CDR3: CASSSPDREEGEKLFF
size: NA; J: TRBJ2-3; V: TRBV9; D: TRBD1; DNA: TGTGCCAGCAGCCCCTACGAGGGGGCCACAGATACGCAGTATTTT; CDR3: CASSPYEGATDTQYF
size: NA; J: TRBJ2-7; V: TRBV4-1; D: TRBD2; DNA: TGCGCCAGCAGCCAAAGACTAGCGGGGGGAACCTACGAGCAGTACTTC; CDR3: CASSQRLAGGTYEQYF
size: NA; J: TRBJ2-7; V: TRBV11-2; D: NA; DNA: TGTGCCAGCAGCCCACTAAGGAGCTCCTACGAGCAGTACTTC; CDR3: CASSPLRSSYEQYF
size: NA; J: TRBJ1-6; V: TRBV5-1; D: NA; DNA: TGCGCCAGCAGACAGGGAAATAATTCACCCCTCCACTTT; CDR3: CASRQGNNSPLHF
size: NA; J: TRBJ2-3; V: TRBV7-3; D: TRBD2; DNA: TGTGCCAGCAGTTCCGGGAGGACCCCCGATACGCAGTATTTT; CDR3: CASSSGRTPDTQYF
size: NA; J: TRBJ1-2; V: TRBV4-1; D: NA; DNA: TGCGCCAGCAGCCAAGTTGGAAGGCGGGGCTACACCTTC; CDR3: CASSQVGRRGYTF
size: NA; J: TRBJ2-1; V: TRBV4-1; D: NA; DNA: TGCGCCAGCAGCCGGACCGGACTCATCAATGAGCAGTTCTTC; CDR3: CASSRTGLINEQFF
size: NA; J: TRBJ2-7; V: TRBV7-6; D: TRBD1; DNA: TGTGCCAGCAGCAACCCGAGGGACAGGGTCGGGTACGAGCAGTACTTC; CDR3: CASSNPRDRVGYEQYF
size: few; J: TRBJ1-2; V: TRBV28; D: NA; DNA: TGTGCCAGCCTCTTGTCGGGGGGAGTTGGCTACACCTTC; CDR3: CASLLSGGVGYTF
size: NA; J: TRBJ1-4; V: TRBV7-9; D: TRBD1; DNA: TGTGCCAGCAGTCCCGGACAGGGACTACTGGGCCTGACTGGTGAAAAACTGTTTTTT; CDR3: CASSPGQGLLGLTGEKLFF
size: NA; J: TRBJ2-5; V: TRBV9; D: NA; DNA: TGTGCCAGCAGCGTAGCCCCGAGAGAGACCCAGTACTTC; CDR3: CASSVAPRETQYF
size: NA; J: TRBJ1-5; V: TRBV5-4; D: NA; DNA: TGTGCCAGCAGCTTGTGGGGGGTGGGTCAGCCCCAGCATTTT; CDR3: CASSLWGVGQPQHF
size: once; J: TRBJ1-2; V: TRBV3-1/TRBV3-2; D: TRBD1; DNA: TGTGCCAGCAGCGAAAAACCGACAGGGAGGGGCTACACCTTC; CDR3: CASSEKPTGRGYTF
size: once; J: TRBJ1-1; V: TRBV13; D: TRBD1; DNA: TGTGCCAGCAGCTTCTATCCTGGGACAGCCCAAAACACTGAAGCTTTCTTT; CDR3: CASSFYPGTAQNTEAFF
size: NA; J: TRBJ2-1; V: TRBV29-1; D: TRBD2; DNA: TGCAGCGTTGCGACTAGCGGGGGTTTAGATGAGCAGTTCTTC; CDR3: CSVATSGGLDEQFF
size: NA; J: TRBJ1-3; V: TRBV3-1/TRBV3-2; D: NA; DNA: TGTGCCAGCAGCCAAGATAGCGGGTCTGGAAACACCATATATTTT; CDR3: CASSQDSGSGNTIYF
size: once; J: TRBJ1-2; V: TRBV15; D: TRBD1; DNA: TGTGCCACCAGCGTCCGACAGGGGTGGACGGAAGGCTACACCTTC; CDR3: CATSVRQGWTEGYTF
size: few; J: TRBJ2-7; V: TRBV29-1; D: TRBD1; DNA: TGCAGCGTGGTTACCCCGGGACAGGGAACCTACGAGCAGTACTTC; CDR3: CSVVTPGQGTYEQYF
size: once; J: TRBJ1-4; V: TRBV11-2; D: TRBD1; DNA: TGTGCCAGCAGCCTGGGACAGATAAATGAAAAACTGTTTTTT; CDR3: CASSLGQINEKLFF
size: NA; J: TRBJ2-7; V: TRBV19; D: TRBD1; DNA: TGTGCCAGTAGTATTTCGACAGGGTACCACGAGCAGTACTTC; CDR3: CASSISTGYHEQYF
size: NA; J: TRBJ1-1; V: TRBV24-1; D: TRBD1; DNA: TGTGCCACCAGTGATATAGGGACAGGGCGGATGAACACTGAAGCTTTCTTT; CDR3: CATSDIGTGRMNTEAFF
size: NA; J: TRBJ1-6; V: TRBV6-5; D: TRBD1; DNA: TGTGCCAGCAGTTACGGAGGGGGCCCGGTTGGATCACCCCTCCACTTT; CDR3: CASSYGGGPVGSPLHF
size: NA; J: TRBJ1-6; V: TRBV4-2; D: TRBD1; DNA: TGTGCCAGCAGCCAAGAGGCAGGGGGTACGGTAGGACCCCTCCACTTT; CDR3: CASSQEAGGTVGPLHF
size: NA; J: TRBJ1-6; V: TRBV9; D: NA; DNA: TGTGCCAGCAGCGTAGGTTCCCCCGGCAGGGATAATTCACCCCTCCACTTT; CDR3: CASSVGSPGRDNSPLHF
size: NA; J: TRBJ2-7; V: TRBV27; D: TRBD2; DNA: TGTGCCAGCCACCCGGGGGGGCTAGCGGGGGTCTACGAGCAGTACTTC; CDR3: CASHPGGLAGVYEQYF